This TCR beta chain derives from a study of cytomegalovirus exposure and HLA in healthy donors. Study-wide results and limits: Per a later analysis, HLA-associated TCR beta chains showed more clonal expansion than other, equally common TCR beta chains. In the analysis, some V segments, TRBV6-2 and TRBV6-3 included, were excluded as indistinguishable.

On this clone: Its antigen is not identified.

CDR3 size: 15 residues. The V and J ends lost 4 bases and 5 bases respectively, with 15 bases between them. Germline lookup yields CDR1 MNHEY and CDR2 SMNVEV (reference sequence). With 60 Vbeta and 13 Jbeta primers, the PCR was carried out. Sequenced by immunoSEQ multiplex PCR; TCRdb stores in-frame clones only, minus some. The repertoire consists of about 77,000 clones, with approximately 75% occurring once and the leading ten covering less than 8%. The TCR originated in a woman aged 35 to 49 in good health and CMV-seronegative. The chain employs TRBV27 and TRBJ2-1; D perhaps matches TRBD2 (5 bases). Material: PBMCs. CDR3: CASSSPQRRNNEQFF. Written as DNA, the CDR3 is TGTGCCAGCAGTTCACCCCAGCGGAGGAACAATGAGCAGTTCTTC.